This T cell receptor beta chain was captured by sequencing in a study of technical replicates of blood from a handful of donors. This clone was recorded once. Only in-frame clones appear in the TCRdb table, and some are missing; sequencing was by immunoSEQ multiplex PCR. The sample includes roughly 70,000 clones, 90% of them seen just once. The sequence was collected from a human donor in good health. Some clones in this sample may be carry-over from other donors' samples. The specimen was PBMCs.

CDR3: CAYSAGAKNIQYF. CDR3 sequence (DNA): TGTGCCTATAGCGCGGGGGCCAAAAACATTCAGTACTTC. This sequence joins TRBV30 and TRBJ2-4, with D possibly TRBD2 on 6 matching bases. The CDR3 is made up of 13 amino acids. Trimming took off 7 bases at V and 1 base at J, with 11 bases between the two ends. CDR1 is GTSNPN and CDR2 is SVGIG in the germline V gene (reference sequence).